This T cell receptor beta chain was identified in a study of OX40 agonist ivuxolimab in advanced cancers. About the study: Partial responses, seen in three patients, involved one hepatocellular carcinoma and two cutaneous melanomas. General study results and limits: Certain nonresponders likewise exhibited a low normalized T-cell clonal expansion.

The CDR3 is 16 residues long. Germline CDR1 SGHNT, CDR2 YENEEA. V lost 1 base and J 0 bases, leaving 12 bases between the germline ends. Comment on this clone: Its antigen is not identified.

Clones were read by immunoSEQ multiplex PCR, and TCRdb kept only the in-frame ones, dropping some. The sample lists tens of thousands of clones, approximately 85% occurring once. Sequencing used CD4+ or CD8+ T cells sorted from blood, obtained in a trial of the OX40 agonist ivuxolimab. The TCR was taken from an adult with an advanced solid tumor such as melanoma, head and neck, liver or kidney cancer. J is TRBJ2-5 and V is TRBV11-3; tentatively, D is TRBD1 (6 bases). CDR3 nucleotides: TGTGCCAGCAGCTTAGGGAGGACAGTGTACCAAGAGACCCAGTACTTC. It is translated as CASSLGRTVYQETQYF.